This T cell receptor (beta chain) is from a study of Tregs in tolerant kidney transplant recipients. Germline assignment: CDR1 MNHNY and CDR2 SVGAGI (reference sequence). The CDR3 sequence is 14 residues long. With 10 bases removed from V and 4 bases from J, the gap between germline ends came to 19 bases. Unstimulated Tregs (CD4+CD25+CD127-) and CD4+CD25- non-Tregs were sorted from PBMCs. Clones were read by immunoSEQ multiplex PCR, and TCRdb kept only the in-frame ones, dropping some. In the table there are tens of thousands of clones, roughly 93% of which are singletons. This clone was observed a single time.

J is TRBJ1-2 and V is TRBV6-6, with D possibly being TRBD1 (5 bases). The material was CD4+ T cells from blood, obtained before the transplant. The receptor was derived from a human donor who received a combined kidney and bone marrow transplant. The CDR3 DNA follows: TGTGCCACCACACCCAGGCAGGGCGGCTATGGCTACACCTTC. It codes for CATTPRQGGYGYTF.